Listed here is a single T cell receptor beta chain. The specificity of this receptor is unknown. Nothing much larger sits one base from this clone, and base qualities are not available. For CDR1 and CDR2, the germline V gene lists MNHEY and SVGAGI. The CDR3, cysteine through phenylalanine, is 13 amino acids long. Kept here is only the CDR3 DNA, which spans 39 bases and is read in frame from base 1. V sheds 6 bases and J sheds 3 bases, leaving 9 bases between their ends. The data belong to a study of vaccination effects on CD4 cells after COVID-19 (dated by TCRdb to 2022 to 2024). Background for the entire study: Across the study, the median time from the second dose to post-vaccine sampling was 72 days (range 14 to 241). SARS-CoV-2 spike-specific CD4+ TCR repertoires from before and after mRNA vaccination were compared in COVID-19 convalescent patients and in infection-naive vaccine recipients. The full study included fewer than eleven COVID-19 convalescent patients and several SARS-CoV-2-naive healthy vaccine recipients. The Oncomine TCR Beta short-read assay on an Illumina iSeq 100 was used to sequence cultures from other donors in the study. What the authors observed across the whole study: Both infection-induced and vaccine-induced clones contracted markedly at late post-vaccination timepoints, which is consistent with waning T cell responses. In healthy vaccine recipients, vaccine-induced clones were almost all SARS-CoV-2 mono-reactive, with only 1 of 255 cross-reactive with common cold coronaviruses. The study was limited by a small number of convalescent patients, and early post-infection timepoints were lacking.

In the ViraFEST assay, PBMC were stimulated with viral peptide pools, and TCR sequencing was then used to find antigen-specific CD4+ T cell clonotypes based on their expansion. After less than 13 days of culture, CD4+ T cells were isolated with the EasySep CD4+ T cell isolation kit. Two doses of either the BNT162b2 or the mRNA-1273 mRNA SARS-CoV-2 vaccine were administered to participants. The absence of prior SARS-CoV-2 infection in healthy vaccine recipients was confirmed by negative nucleocapsid antibodies before and after vaccination. Around 2.1 million PBMC per well were cultured with about 9.6 ug/ml peptides in IMDM containing roughly 5% human AB serum, about 9.6 IU/ml IL-2 and gentamicin. On days 3 and 7, half of the culture medium was replaced with fresh IL-2-containing medium. Unless otherwise noted, each peptide stimulation condition was cultured in triplicate wells. Using Ficoll-Paque Plus gradient centrifugation, PBMC were separated from whole blood and then either used fresh or cryopreserved at -140C. Overlapping peptide pools spanned the spike proteins of SARS-CoV-2 and the common cold coronaviruses HCoV-NL63, HCoV-OC43 and HCoV-229E. The QIAamp micro DNA kit was used to extract genomic DNA from the cultured CD4+ T cells.

Libraries were prepared through the immunoSEQ multiplex PCR assay. DNA from the cultured, isolated CD4+ T cells was subjected to TCR beta CDR3 sequencing. The authors' analysis ran thus. The analysis removed non-productive TCR sequences, trimmed reads to the CDR3 region, and retained only CDR3s that were 7 or more amino acids long. Antigen-specific clonotypes were identified with the MANAFEST web app by comparing expansion in peptide wells against reference cultures. Positive clones required FDR<0.05 expansion versus reference and all other wells, odds ratio above 5, and frequency above 0.1% in two replicate wells. Cross-reactive clonotypes were defined as significantly expanded in SARS-CoV-2 spike wells and in at least one common cold coronavirus spike condition. Using the stringdist R package, CDR3 similarity was measured by Levenshtein distance, and unrooted trees were constructed with ape in R 3.6.1. The table comes from immuneACCESS by way of TCRdb, which keeps in-frame sequences with V and J called. Part of the clones is missing from these tables; in studies checked, under half for an unresolved V gene and the rest for unknown reasons. From that table come the V and J calls and clone size; the DNA was used to work out D and trimming. The table for this sample lists 67,000 or so clones; about 81% of them were counted only once. The ten biggest clones cover 1% to 1.5% of the sample.

The chain was built from TRBV6-5 and TRBJ1-5; the D gene is perhaps TRBD1, on 5 matching bases. The sample here was CD4+ T cells from PBMCs cultured with HCoV-229E spike peptides, taken after COVID-19 vaccination. The cell subset or site label corresponds to: HCoV-229E spike overlapping peptide pool stimulation. This receptor was obtained from a human donor who received a COVID-19 vaccine. The CDR3 is CASRRQINQPQHF. Read as DNA, the sequence is TGTGCCAGCAGAAGACAGATCAATCAGCCCCAGCATTTT.